The rows below give T cell receptor beta chains drawn from one sample of a study of T cell responses to AZD1222 COVID-19 vaccine. Assay used: immunoSEQ multiplex PCR; TCRdb lists only in-frame clones, some missing. The table records 120,000 to 150,000 clones, roughly 89% of them present only once. This sample comprised peripheral blood, obtained on day 0 of AZD1222 vaccination. These receptors came from an adult in good health. CDR3s include the opening cysteine and the closing phenylalanine or tryptophan. Fields, in order: clone size, D gene, J gene, V gene, CDR3 protein, CDR3 DNA. D genes are given only for firm matches. Clone size is shown for a subset of rows, as once, few, many or a class of expanded clone.

clone size: -
D gene: -
J gene: TRBJ2-5
V gene: TRBV11-3
CDR3 protein: CASSPGERVYQETQYF
CDR3 DNA: TGTGCCAGCAGCCCCGGTGAGAGAGTATACCAAGAGACCCAGTACTTC

clone size: -
D gene: -
J gene: TRBJ1-5
V gene: TRBV27
CDR3 protein: CASSTKTDGNQPQHF
CDR3 DNA: TGTGCCAGCAGTACCAAGACAGATGGGAATCAGCCCCAGCATTTT

clone size: once
D gene: -
J gene: TRBJ1-1
V gene: TRBV7-9
CDR3 protein: CASSLERNTEAFF
CDR3 DNA: TGTGCCAGCAGCTTAGAGAGGAACACTGAAGCTTTCTTT

clone size: -
D gene: -
J gene: TRBJ2-7
V gene: TRBV4-3
CDR3 protein: CASSQELGRQVMDEQYF
CDR3 DNA: TGCGCCAGCAGCCAAGAATTGGGACGTCAGGTAATGGACGAGCAGTACTTC

clone size: few
D gene: TRBD2
J gene: TRBJ2-3
V gene: TRBV9
CDR3 protein: CASTRGGAFTDTQYF
CDR3 DNA: TGTGCCAGCACCCGGGGAGGGGCGTTCACAGATACGCAGTATTTT

clone size: -
D gene: -
J gene: TRBJ2-1
V gene: TRBV19
CDR3 protein: CASSMAAGTEQFF
CDR3 DNA: TGTGCCAGTAGTATGGCCGCCGGGACTGAGCAGTTCTTC

clone size: -
D gene: -
J gene: TRBJ2-5
V gene: TRBV19
CDR3 protein: CASRLKGSETQYF
CDR3 DNA: TGTGCCAGTAGGCTTAAGGGTTCGGAGACCCAGTACTTC

clone size: -
D gene: -
J gene: TRBJ1-1
V gene: TRBV6-5
CDR3 protein: CASSIFSQGSEAFF
CDR3 DNA: TGTGCCAGCAGCATCTTCTCCCAGGGTTCTGAAGCTTTCTTT

clone size: -
D gene: -
J gene: TRBJ1-2
V gene: TRBV27
CDR3 protein: CASSLSGPRNGYTF
CDR3 DNA: TGTGCCAGCAGTTTATCAGGACCCAGGAACGGCTACACCTTC

clone size: -
D gene: TRBD2
J gene: TRBJ2-7
V gene: TRBV19
CDR3 protein: CASSFKAGEYYEQYF
CDR3 DNA: TGTGCCAGTAGTTTCAAAGCGGGAGAGTATTACGAGCAGTACTTC

clone size: -
D gene: TRBD2
J gene: TRBJ2-7
V gene: TRBV7-9
CDR3 protein: CASSFAMRGGEQYF
CDR3 DNA: TGTGCCAGCAGCTTCGCAATGCGGGGGGGCGAGCAGTACTTC

clone size: -
D gene: -
J gene: TRBJ1-1
V gene: TRBV7-9
CDR3 protein: CASSFGGVTEAFF
CDR3 DNA: TGTGCCAGCAGCTTCGGGGGAGTAACTGAAGCTTTCTTT

clone size: -
D gene: -
J gene: TRBJ2-7
V gene: TRBV6-5
CDR3 protein: CASSPRGPIVVQYF
CDR3 DNA: TGTGCCAGCAGTCCCCGGGGCCCAATTGTGGTGCAGTACTTC

clone size: -
D gene: -
J gene: TRBJ2-7
V gene: TRBV27
CDR3 protein: CASSLVRTEPSYEQYF
CDR3 DNA: TGTGCCAGCAGTTTGGTCCGAACCGAACCCTCCTACGAGCAGTACTTC

clone size: few
D gene: -
J gene: TRBJ2-6
V gene: TRBV6-4
CDR3 protein: CASSDSGGAGANVLTF
CDR3 DNA: TGTGCCAGCAGTGACTCGGGGGGCGCTGGGGCCAACGTCCTGACTTTC